The clone carrying this T cell receptor (beta chain) was counted at least ten times. Its specificity is not known. The sample is drawn from a study of CD8+CD57+ T cells in acquired aplastic anemia. Overall study context: Sorted CD4+ and CD8+ cells gave an average of roughly 3.3 ug of DNA. The average read count for CD4+ cells in healthy donors was around 10 million. General study points: CD8+ Simpson's diversity did not differ significantly between patients and controls.

This CDR3 has 14 residues. Trimming shortened V by 0 bases and J by 8 bases, and 14 bases separated the two germline ends. CDR1 and CDR2 from the germline V gene are SGDLS and YYNGEE. Template material for TCR beta VDJ and CDR3 profiling consisted of genomic DNA. Each CDR3 protein is one row after TCRdb ran MiXCR on the reads. The sample consists of roughly 80,000 distinct CDR3 sequences, about 45% of them appearing once. Sequencing input: sorted CD4+, CD8+, or CD8+CD57+ T cells (not recorded which) from PBMCs. V is TRBV9 and J is TRBJ1-1; D remains ambiguous. This clonotype was sampled from a human donor in good health, serving as a control. CDR3 protein: CASSVVRVPSEAFF. The CDR3, as DNA: TGTGCCAGCAGCGTAGTAAGGGTGCCCTCCGAAGCTTTCTTT.